The 30 T cell receptor beta chains given below trace back to one sample, sequenced in a study of T cell changes during pregnancy in multiple sclerosis. Sequenced by immunoSEQ multiplex PCR; TCRdb stores in-frame clones only, minus some. The sample holds about 36,000 clones; about nine tenths are singletons and the top ten take approximately 0.47%. The material sequenced was CD4+ T cells from peripheral blood mononuclear cells, taken in the second trimester of pregnancy. These receptors were obtained from a female donor in good health, enrolled as a control in a pregnancy study.

This clone has just one count. The CDR3 loop is CAWITDRDVAFF. The CDR3 nucleotides read TGTGCCTGGATTACTGACAGGGACGTAGCTTTCTTT. The V call is TRBV30, the J call TRBJ1-1; 7 nucleotides match TRBD1. The CDR3 covers 12 residues. Germline V gives CDR1 GTSNPN, CDR2 SVGIG (reference sequence). V trimming: 4 bases; J trimming: 10 bases; junction bases outside the gene matches: 9.

J is TRBJ2-7 and V is TRBV9, with 8 bases matching TRBD1. The CDR3 covers 15 residues. Germline V gene data show CDR1 as SGDLS and CDR2 as YYNGEE. With V trimmed by 4 bases and J by 6 bases, 12 bases remained unmatched. This chain's CDR3 is CASSPDGQGGLEQYF. The CDR3 region has the DNA TGTGCCAGCAGCCCAGATGGACAGGGTGGCCTCGAGCAGTACTTC.

V usage is TRBV7-3 and J usage is TRBJ2-5; D might be TRBD1 (5 bases). The CDR3 totals 13 residues. Germline-derived CDR1 and CDR2 are SGHTA and FQGTGA. V lost 1 base and J 4 bases, leaving 7 bases between the germline ends. The CDR3 nucleotides read TGTGCCAGCAGCTTAAATCAGGGAGAGACCCAGTACTTC. Encoded protein: CASSLNQGETQYF. The full variable domain, rest sourced from reference TRBV7-3 and TRBJ2-5, is GAGVSQTPSNKVTEKGKYVELRCDPISGHTALYWYRQSLGQGPEFLIYFQGTGAADDSGLPNDRFFAVRPEGSVSTLKIQRTERGDSAVYLCASSLNQGETQYFGPGTRLLVL.

This clone was detected only once. The rearrangement links TRBV29-1 to TRBJ2-2, with 11 bases matching TRBD2. This CDR3 comprises 16 residues. Germline-derived CDR1 and CDR2 are SQVTM and ANQGSEA. V was clipped by 4 bases and J by 4 bases; unmatched bases: 8. CDR3 bases: TGCAGCGTTGCCCTAGGTAGCGGGAGGGCCACCGGGGAGCTGTTTTTT. Translated, it gives CSVALGSGRATGELFF.

The chain links TRBV6-6 to TRBJ2-3, with 7 bases identical to TRBD1. This CDR3 has 16 amino acids. J gave up 1 base and V 0 bases, and 4 bases lay outside the gene matches. Per germline, CDR1 MNHNY and CDR2 SVGAGI (reference sequence). The chain's CDR3 is CASSYSSGTGTDTQYF. The CDR3 bases are TGTGCCAGCAGTTACTCTTCAGGGACAGGCACAGATACGCAGTATTTT.

The chain carries TRBV30 and TRBJ1-1; D is unresolved. CDR1 and CDR2 (germline): GTSNPN, SVGIG (reference sequence). V shed 3 bases and J shed 1 base, with 9 bases lying between them. The CDR3 spans 13 residues. Here the CDR3 DNA reads TGTGCCTGGAGGTACAACAGGAACACTGAAGCTTTCTTT. This sequence encodes CAWRYNRNTEAFF.

The V call is TRBV5-4, the J call TRBJ1-1, with D perhaps TRBD1 (5 bases). The CDR3 consists of 15 residues. V was cut by 3 bases and J by 5 bases, with 17 bases left in between. CDR1 and CDR2 (germline): SGHNT, YYREEE (reference sequence). The CDR3 sequence: CASSSQGLQRTEAFF. CDR3 bases: TGTGCCAGCAGCTCGCAGGGACTGCAGAGAACTGAAGCTTTCTTT.

V and J are TRBV5-1 and TRBJ1-6; possible D gene TRBD1, 5 bases. V was trimmed by 4 bases and J by 5 bases, leaving 16 bases between them. The CDR3 has 16 amino acids. From germline, CDR1 is SGHRS and CDR2 YFSETQ. CDR3 region: CASSPSVGGDNSPLHF. The CDR3 region has the DNA TGCGCCAGCAGCCCCTCCGTCGGAGGGGATAATTCACCCCTCCACTTT.

This rearrangement joins TRBV5-4 to TRBJ1-3, with D uncertain. Germline lookup yields CDR1 SGHNT and CDR2 YYREEE (reference sequence). Trimming took off 2 bases at V and 1 base at J, with 7 bases between the two ends. The CDR3 length is 14 residues. The CDR3 loop is CASSFSSSGNTIYF. CDR3 DNA sequence: TGTGCCAGCAGCTTCTCCTCTTCTGGAAACACCATATATTTT.

The chain employs TRBV18 and TRBJ2-7, with TRBD2 matching over 8 bases. The CDR3 spans 16 residues. J gave up 6 bases and V 4 bases, and 14 bases lay outside the gene matches. Germline V gene data show CDR1 as KGHSH and CDR2 as LQKENI. In DNA, the CDR3 is TGTGCCAGCTCACTAGGGATCGGACTAGCTTCCGGCGAGCAGTACTTC. Translating gives CASSLGIGLASGEQYF.

The genes are TRBV25-1 and TRBJ1-1, with 8 bases identical to TRBD1. V was clipped by 6 bases and J by 5 bases; unmatched bases: 5. The CDR3 loop spans 13 amino acids. Germline assignment: CDR1 MGHDK and CDR2 SYGVNS. The CDR3 protein is CASRGTGWTEAFF. The CDR3 region has the DNA TGTGCCAGCAGGGGGACAGGATGGACTGAAGCTTTCTTT.

This chain links TRBV6-5 with TRBJ1-2, with 7 bases aligning to TRBD1. The germline gives CDR1 MNHEY, CDR2 SVGAGI. The CDR3 sequence is 15 residues long. Unmatched junction bases numbered 5, after V lost 2 bases and J lost 2 bases. CDR3 coding DNA: TGTGCCAGCAGTTACCTTGGCAGGGGGAACTATGGCTACACCTTC. The encoded protein is CASSYLGRGNYGYTF.

The chain links TRBV6-1 to TRBJ2-7, with D hard to call. The CDR3 is 11 residues long. Germline CDR1 MNHNS, CDR2 SASEGT. V lost 6 bases to trimming and J lost 6 bases, with 9 bases between them. CDR3 residues: CASRTIVEQYF. The CDR3 DNA reads as TGTGCCAGCAGAACCATAGTCGAGCAGTACTTC.

V gene TRBV27 combines with J gene TRBJ2-3; tentative D call: TRBD1 (6 bases). The CDR3 contains 12 residues. Germline CDR1 and CDR2: MNHEY and SMNVEV (reference sequence). The V and J ends lost 4 bases and 8 bases respectively, with 10 bases between them. The CDR3 DNA follows: TGTGCCAGCAGTTCCCAAGGGGGTACGCAGTATTTT. It yields the protein CASSSQGGTQYF.

V and J are TRBV10-2 and TRBJ2-5; 12 bases fit TRBD2. V dropped 6 bases and J dropped 11; count of bases not matched to a gene: 10. Per germline, CDR1 WSHSY and CDR2 SAAADI. This CDR3 region has 14 residues. The CDR3 DNA sequence: TGCGCCAGCAGGGAACTAGCGGGAGGTCAAGAGCAGTACTTC. It translates to CASRELAGGQEQYF.

The genes are TRBV11-3 and TRBJ2-1; tentatively, D is TRBD2 (5 bases). The CDR3 sequence is 13 residues long. Germline V lookup: CDR1 SGHNT, CDR2 YENEEA. V gave up 0 bases and J gave up 10 bases, with 10 bases separating them. The CDR3 DNA sequence: TGTGCCAGCAGCTTAGAAGGTCGAGGGGAGCAGTTCTTC. It encodes CASSLEGRGEQFF.

The chain carries TRBV27 and TRBJ2-4; the match to TRBD2 covers 8 bases. Germline V lookup: CDR1 MNHEY, CDR2 SMNVEV (reference sequence). The CDR3 has 13 residues. V was pared by 7 bases and J by 5 bases, with 4 bases of the junction left unmatched. CDR3 nucleotides: TGTGCCAGCATGGTACTAGCGGAAAACATTCAGTACTTC. This sequence encodes CASMVLAENIQYF.

The chain recombines TRBV9 with TRBJ2-5; 9 bases agree with TRBD2. The CDR3 length is 15 residues. V was pared by 0 bases and J by 5 bases, with 5 bases of the junction left unmatched. The germline V gene has CDR1 SGDLS and CDR2 YYNGEE. The CDR3, as DNA: TGTGCCAGCAGCGTAGAAGCGGGGGGTAAGGAGACCCAGTACTTC. This translates into CASSVEAGGKETQYF.

The V call is TRBV7-8, the J call TRBJ1-1, with D hard to call. This CDR3 comprises 15 residues. Germline V gene sequence: CDR1 SGHVS, CDR2 FQNEAQ. V lost 5 bases to trimming and J lost 3 bases, with 16 bases between them. CDR3 bases: TGTGCCAGCAGCCGCACGCCAATGAGGGACACTGAAGCTTTCTTT. This codes for CASSRTPMRDTEAFF. Full variable domain (missing parts from reference TRBV7-8 and TRBJ1-1): GAGVSQSPRYKVAKRGQDVALRCDPISGHVSLFWYQQALGQGPEFLTYFQNEAQLDKSGLPSDRFFAERPEGSVSTLKIQRTQQEDSAVYLCASSRTPMRDTEAFFGQGTRLTVV.

The genes are TRBV5-1 and TRBJ1-5; weak D call: TRBD1 (5 bases). Trimming took 4 bases from V and 0 from J, leaving 11 bases between them. Per germline, CDR1 SGHRS and CDR2 YFSETQ. The CDR3 has 15 amino acids. CDR3 nucleotides: TGCGCCAGCAGCGAAGCGGGGGATAGCAATCAGCCCCAGCATTTT. Its protein is CASSEAGDSNQPQHF.

J is TRBJ1-1 and V is TRBV10-2; 10 nucleotides agree with TRBD1. The CDR3 is 13 residues long. Per the germline V gene, CDR1 is WSHSY and CDR2 is SAAADI. J lost 2 bases, V lost 10 bases, and 4 bases had no gene match. CDR3 DNA sequence: TGCGCCACCCGGACAGGGGGTAACACTGAAGCTTTCTTT. Encoded protein: CATRTGGNTEAFF.

This chain connects TRBV15 to TRBJ1-2; tentative D call: TRBD1 (5 bases). Germline V lookup: CDR1 LNHNV, CDR2 YYDKDF (reference sequence). V lost 5 bases and J lost 7, with 14 bases in between. The CDR3 totals 13 residues. The chain's CDR3 is CATSPAGSGGYTF. CDR3 nucleotides: TGTGCCACCAGCCCGGCAGGGTCAGGTGGCTACACCTTC.

The V and J genes are TRBV28 and TRBJ2-5; 8 bases align to TRBD2. J was trimmed by 1 base and V by 6 bases; bases with no gene match: 10. The germline V gene has CDR1 MDHEN and CDR2 SYDVKM. The CDR3 runs 16 residues. This CDR3 is CASSTGTRKLQETQYF. In DNA form, the CDR3 reads TGTGCCAGCAGCACCGGGACTAGAAAGCTCCAAGAGACCCAGTACTTC.

V gene TRBV5-1 combines with J gene TRBJ2-7, with 7 bases identical to TRBD1. V shed 4 bases, J shed 2 bases, and the junction held 9 bases outside the gene matches. This CDR3 region has 15 residues. Germline CDR1 reads SGHRS; CDR2 reads YFSETQ. The CDR3 sequence is CASSTGQLTPYEQYF. The CDR3 DNA is TGCGCCAGCAGCACGGGACAGCTGACACCCTACGAGCAGTACTTC.

The chain carries TRBV19 and TRBJ2-7; 7 bases are shared with TRBD2. Germline V gene sequence: CDR1 LNHDA, CDR2 SQIVND (reference sequence). V lost 3 bases and J lost 3; bases outside the gene matches: 5. The CDR3 loop spans 14 amino acids. This CDR3 reads CASSMGLLDYEQYF. The CDR3 DNA sequence: TGTGCCAGTAGTATGGGACTACTCGACTACGAGCAGTACTTC.

The rearrangement joins TRBV7-8 to TRBJ2-5; TRBD2 might be the D (7 bases). Matching the DNA end better, TRBJ2-7 makes the J call doubtful. Germline loops: CDR1 SGHVS, CDR2 FQNEAQ. The CDR3 loop spans 16 amino acids. The CDR3 region has the DNA TGTGCCAGCCTCAGGGGTAATTTCGGCGGGAGTGGCGAGCAGTACTTC. It encodes CASLRGNFGGSGEQYF.

This clone has more than one count but fewer than ten. This chain connects TRBV6-6 to TRBJ2-1; 8 bases match TRBD2. V gave up 7 bases and J gave up 9 bases; unmatched junction bases: 11. CDR1 is MNHNY and CDR2 is SVGAGI in the germline V gene (reference sequence). The CDR3 totals 14 residues. The CDR3 DNA sequence: TGTGCCAGCACCCAGGGTGCGGGGGGCAGTGAGCAGTTCTTC. Its protein product is CASTQGAGGSEQFF.

J is TRBJ2-2 and V is TRBV19; TRBD2 matches 10 bases. Germline loops: CDR1 LNHDA, CDR2 SQIVND (reference sequence). With 6 bases clipped from V and 6 bases from J, the junction kept 7 bases outside the gene matches. This CDR3 is 15 amino acids long. CDR3 coding DNA: TGTGCCAGTAGGGGAGCGGGAGGGCCCTCCGGGGAGCTGTTTTTT. Its protein is CASRGAGGPSGELFF.

The chain links TRBV10-3 to TRBJ1-1, with a weak D call TRBD1 (6 bases). Trimming cost V 4 bases and J 1 base, with 7 bases left between them. The CDR3 is 13 residues long. CDR1 is ENHRY, CDR2 SYGVKD, per germline. The CDR3 is CAISGGQNTEAFF. CDR3 coding DNA: TGTGCCATCAGTGGGGGACAGAACACTGAAGCTTTCTTT.

The V and J genes are TRBV9 and TRBJ2-1; no reliable D call. The CDR3 runs 15 residues. Germline V gene lookup returns CDR1 SGDLS and CDR2 YYNGEE. V was clipped by 4 bases and J by 4 bases, with 15 bases between them. CDR3 bases: TGTGCCAGCAGCCCTCGTTGGGCCGGATACAATGAGCAGTTCTTC. It encodes CASSPRWAGYNEQFF.